This T cell receptor beta chain was found in a study of shared clonotypes between healthy human individuals. Data came from immunoSEQ multiplex PCR; TCRdb stores just in-frame clones and leaves some out. The sample includes millions of clones, roughly 91% of them seen just once. V was trimmed by 6 bases and J by 2 bases, leaving 10 bases between them. The CDR3 is made up of 13 amino acids. The germline CDR1 and CDR2 sequences are MNHEY and SMNVEV (reference sequence). Naive-designated CD8 cells lacked CD45RO, were positively enriched for CCR7, and omitted terminally differentiated effector memory CD45RA+ cells.

The sequence was collected from a man between 18 and 29 years old in good health. Some clones in this sample may be carry-over from other donors' samples. The chain is built from TRBV27 and TRBJ1-1, with a possible D match to TRBD1 (5 bases). The specimen sequenced was naive CD8+ T cells from PBMCs. The DNA for the CDR3 is TGTGCCAGCAGGATTGACAGAAACACTGAAGCTTTCTTT. This encodes CASRIDRNTEAFF.